These 19 T cell receptor beta chains were all obtained from the same sample, sequenced in a study of blood T cell repertoires in COVID-19. Some clones are missing from TCRdb's copy, which holds only in-frame ones; the method was immunoSEQ multiplex PCR. This table holds 250,000 or so clones, around four fifths found once. Sample: peripheral blood. Source of these receptors: a man aged 55-75 years with acute or convalescent COVID-19.

The chain recombines TRBV6-6 with TRBJ1-1; 9 positions agree with TRBD1. The junction had 8 bases not matched to a gene; V was cut back by 6 bases and J by 0 bases. Germline lookup yields CDR1 MNHNY and CDR2 SVGAGI (reference sequence). The CDR3 contains 16 residues. CDR3 nucleotides: TGTGCCAGCAGGACCGGGACAGGGTTCATGAACACTGAAGCTTTCTTT. As protein: CASRTGTGFMNTEAFF.

The chain carries TRBV7-2 and TRBJ2-5, with D maybe TRBD1 (6 bases). Germline loops: CDR1 SGHTA, CDR2 FQGNSA. Trimming shortened V by 1 base and J by 2 bases, and 17 bases separated the two germline ends. This CDR3 spans 17 amino acids. The CDR3 here is CASSLEGPGQAQETQYF. For the CDR3, the DNA is TGTGCCAGCAGCTTAGAGGGTCCGGGACAAGCACAAGAGACCCAGTACTTC. The whole variable domain, remainder taken from reference TRBV7-2 and TRBJ2-5, is GAGVSQSPSNKVTEKGKDVELRCDPISGHTALYWYRQSLGQGLEFLIYFQGNSAPDKSGLPSDRFSAERTGGSVSTLTIQRTQQEDSAVYLCASSLEGPGQAQETQYFGPGTRLLVL.

This chain joins TRBV28 and TRBJ1-5, with 7 bases aligning to TRBD1. This CDR3 has 10 residues. The germline V gene encodes CDR1 MDHEN and CDR2 SYDVKM. The V and J ends lost 7 bases and 13 bases, in that order; junction bases with no gene match: 4. In nucleotides, the CDR3 is TGTGCCAGCATGCAGGGGGTTCAGCATTTT. Protein sequence: CASMQGVQHF.

The chain combines TRBV10-3 with TRBJ2-1; 11 bases agree with TRBD2. This CDR3 is 14 amino acids long. Per the germline V gene, CDR1 is ENHRY and CDR2 is SYGVKD. The trim removed 6 bases at V and 8 bases at J, leaving 6 bases unmatched. CDR3 sequence: CAIRLAGVRDEQFF. CDR3 nucleotide sequence: TGTGCCATCAGACTAGCGGGAGTTAGGGATGAGCAGTTCTTC.

The chain is built from TRBV6-4 and TRBJ1-1, with TRBD1 identical over 8 bases. The CDR3 loop spans 17 amino acids. Germline trimming cut 4 bases from V and 5 bases from J; bases unmatched to any gene: 15. Germline V gene sequence: CDR1 MRHNA, CDR2 SNTAGT. CDR3 bases: TGTGCCAGCAGTGGCGGACAGGGCCCTAATCTGGGGACTGAAGCTTTCTTT. Translated, it gives CASSGGQGPNLGTEAFF.

This clone was seen once. At one end, the junction sequence differs from germline, possibly due to a read error. The chain is built from TRBV19 and TRBJ1-4; TRBD1 matches at 7 bases. This CDR3 is built from 13 residues. Looked up from germline, CDR1 is LNHDA and CDR2 is SQIVND (reference sequence). CDR3 sequence reads: CASSRGDNEKLFF. In DNA form, the CDR3 reads TGTGCCAGTAGCAGGGGGGATAATGAGAAACTGTTTTTT.

V usage is TRBV18 and J usage is TRBJ1-1, with TRBD1 matching over 7 bases. CDR3 size: 15 residues. CDR1 is KGHSH and CDR2 is LQKENI in the germline V gene. V gave up 2 bases and J gave up 0 bases; unmatched junction bases: 3. In DNA form, the CDR3 reads TGTGCCAGCTCACCAATTACAGGGGTGAACACTGAAGCTTTCTTT. Translation: CASSPITGVNTEAFF.

The DNA for the CDR3 is TGTGCCATCAGGGCGGGGACGAACACCGGGGAGCTGTTTTTT. Residues: CAIRAGTNTGELFF. The chain joins TRBV10-3 to TRBJ2-2; the D gene is possibly TRBD2 (6 bases). The CDR3 contains 14 residues. Germline V lookup: CDR1 ENHRY, CDR2 SYGVKD. Trimming removed 6 bases from V and 0 bases from J, with 8 bases in between.

The chain has TRBV9 and TRBJ2-1; TRBD1 is a possible D gene (6 bases). CDR3 length: 15 amino acids. Germline values: CDR1 SGDLS, CDR2 YYNGEE. Trimming pared 2 bases from V and 0 bases from J, leaving 9 bases between. The chain's CDR3 is CASSVGAGSYNEQFF. For the CDR3, the DNA is TGTGCCAGCAGCGTGGGGGCGGGCTCCTACAATGAGCAGTTCTTC.

This clone appeared once. The rearrangement links TRBV6-5 to TRBJ2-3; D is possibly TRBD1 (6 bases). CDR1 MNHEY and CDR2 SVGAGI come from the germline V gene. Trimming took off 4 bases at V and 6 bases at J, with 11 bases between the two ends. CDR3 length: 13 amino acids. The CDR3: CASSSRGKDTQYF. CDR3 in DNA: TGTGCCAGCAGTTCCAGGGGTAAGGATACGCAGTATTTT.

In DNA, the CDR3 is TGTGCCTTGGAGAGGGCAGGGGGAACTAATGAAAAACTGTTTTTT. Its translation is CALERAGGTNEKLFF. This chain uses TRBV30 with TRBJ1-4, with 7 bases lining up with TRBD1. Germline V CDR1 and CDR2: GTSNPN, SVGIG (reference sequence). Germline trimming cut 7 bases from V and 1 base from J; bases unmatched to any gene: 9. This CDR3 contains 15 residues.

V is TRBV2 and J is TRBJ1-6; possible D gene TRBD1, 5 bases. CDR1 and CDR2 (germline): SNHLY, FYNNEI. CDR3 length equals 19 residues. The V and J ends lost 5 bases and 0 bases respectively, with 20 bases between them. CDR3: CASSRRPRQLSSYNSPLHF. In DNA, the CDR3 is TGTGCCAGCAGTCGCCGCCCCAGACAGCTGAGCTCCTATAATTCACCCCTCCACTTT.

J is TRBJ2-7 and V is TRBV27; 7 bases map to TRBD2. Germline-derived CDR1 and CDR2 are MNHEY and SMNVEV (reference sequence). The CDR3 is made up of 14 amino acids. The V gene end was trimmed by 6 bases and the J gene end by 0 bases; junction bases not matched to a gene: 5. The CDR3 here is CASSRRTSSYEQYF. CDR3 bases: TGTGCCAGCAGCCGGAGGACTAGCTCCTACGAGCAGTACTTC.

Of note for this clone: The junction departs from the called germline gene at one end, perhaps through a read error. The chain employs TRBV3-1 (or the pseudogene TRBV3-2) and TRBJ2-5, with D unresolved. The CDR3 loop spans 12 amino acids. Germline V gene lookup returns CDR1 LGHDT and CDR2 YNNKEL (reference sequence). The chain's CDR3 is CASSQDLGTQYF. The CDR3 nucleotides read TGTGCCAGCAGTCAAGATCTCGGGACCCAGTACTTC.

The chain uses TRBV7-2 and TRBJ2-3; 16 positions match TRBD2. Germline-derived CDR1 and CDR2 are SGHTA and FQGNSA. This CDR3 is 17 amino acids long. The V segment lost 4 bases and the J segment 2 bases; nucleotides outside the gene matches: 3. CDR3 in DNA: TGTGCCAGCAGCTCGGGACTAGCGGGGGGGCACACAGATACGCAGTATTTT. Encoded protein: CASSSGLAGGHTDTQYF.

The J gene is TRBJ2-7, the V gene TRBV20-1, with TRBD2 matching over 13 bases. CDR3 size: 16 residues. The germline CDR1 and CDR2 sequences are DFQATT and SNEGSKA (reference sequence). Trimming took 3 bases from V and 2 from J; bases not matched to a gene: 7. The CDR3 nucleotides read TGCAGTGCTAGTCGACTAGCGGGAGGTCCCCCCTACGAGCAGTACTTC. Protein: CSASRLAGGPPYEQYF.

The rearrangement links TRBV30 to TRBJ1-1, with D possibly being TRBD1 (5 bases). Between the trimmed V and J ends, which lost 5 bases and 0 bases, there was a span of 7 bases. This CDR3 has 12 amino acids. Germline CDR1 GTSNPN, CDR2 SVGIG (reference sequence). In nucleotides, the CDR3 is TGTGCCTGGGAGGGGTTGAACACTGAAGCTTTCTTT. It codes for CAWEGLNTEAFF. Variable domain in full (rest from reference TRBV30 and TRBJ1-1): SQTIHQWPATLVQPVGSPLSLECTVEGTSNPNLYWYRQAAGRGLQLLFYSVGIGQISSEVPQNLSASRPQDRQFILSSKKLLLSDSGFYLCAWEGLNTEAFFGQGTRLTVV.

The gene calls are TRBV3-1 (or the pseudogene TRBV3-2) and TRBJ1-1, with D maybe TRBD1 (6 bases). This CDR3 comprises 15 residues. V was shortened by 6 bases and J by 1 base, with 15 bases between the two germline ends. Germline V gene lookup returns CDR1 LGHDT and CDR2 YNNKEL (reference sequence). Written as DNA, the CDR3 is TGTGCCAGCAGATTTTTGGGACACCCGAACACTGAAGCTTTCTTT. This gives the protein CASRFLGHPNTEAFF.

This clone has a handful of counts. V and J are TRBV3-1 (or the pseudogene TRBV3-2) and TRBJ2-1; 8 bases are a match to TRBD1. This CDR3 comprises 15 residues. The V gene's germline CDR1 is LGHDT and CDR2 YNNKEL (reference sequence). J lost 8 bases, V lost 6 bases, and 12 bases had no gene match. CDR3 region: CASSIARTGIDEQFF. The CDR3 coding sequence is TGTGCCAGCAGTATAGCCCGGACAGGGATCGATGAGCAGTTCTTC.